This T cell receptor (beta chain) came from a study of vaccination and CD4 T cells after COVID-19. Whole-study context: For control cultures, the treatment was a CEFX pool, an HIV-1 Nef pool, or no peptide.

Regarding this clonotype: Its antigen is unknown.

The Oncomine TCR Beta short-read assay was what sequenced the DNA obtained from cultured CD4+ T cells. In TCRdb, the PCR reads were re-called with MiXCR into one record per CDR3 protein. The sample has approximately 3,000 distinct CDR3 sequences, about 23% seen once. Treatment reported: approximately 9-day PBMC culture with coronavirus spike peptide pools or control peptides (ViraFEST assay). CDR3 size: 15 residues. V lost 4 bases, J lost 5 bases, and 8 bases stayed unmatched. Per the germline V gene, CDR1 is LGHNA and CDR2 is YNFKEQ. The clonotype originates from a human donor who had recovered from COVID-19. This sample comprised CD4+ T cells from blood, cultured in vitro, obtained after SARS-CoV-2 vaccination. The chain couples TRBV4-2 to TRBJ2-4; 7 nucleotides agree with TRBD2. DNA of the CDR3: TGTGCCAGCAGCCCCCTGGGAGGGAGGGAAAACATTCAGTACTTC. Its translation: CASSPLGGRENIQYF.